This entry lists 30 T cell receptor beta chains sequenced from one sample in a study of blood T cell repertoires in COVID-19 (dated by TCRdb to 2019 to 2021). Library prep was done by the immunoSEQ multiplex PCR assay. In its TCRdb copy, this immuneACCESS table keeps in-frame sequences only and misses some clones. Where compared with another copy, unresolved V genes explain less than half of these, and the others have no known cause. Recorded for this sample are around 400,000 clones; roughly 87% of them occurred a single time. 5.1% of the sample comes from the top ten. The specimen sequenced was PBMCs or T cells enriched from blood (not recorded which). The source of these receptors is a woman in her forties or fifties who had recovered from COVID-19.

The chain is built from TRBV10-3 and TRBJ1-5, with TRBD1 matching 9 bases. This CDR3 spans 15 amino acids. V was clipped by 10 bases and J by 7 bases; unmatched bases: 14. Germline V gene sequence: CDR1 ENHRY, CDR2 SYGVKD. The CDR3: CATGQGDGTNQPQHF. The DNA for the CDR3 is TGTGCCACGGGACAGGGAGATGGGACCAACCAGCCCCAGCATTTT.

The chain joins TRBV19 to TRBJ1-1; D is unclear. CDR3 length: 11 residues. V gave up 3 bases and J gave up 11 bases, with 10 bases separating them. Germline V CDR1 and CDR2: LNHDA, SQIVND (reference sequence). In DNA form, the CDR3 reads TGTGCCAGTAGTATTGGGAGGATGGCTTTCTTT. This gives the protein CASSIGRMAFF.

V is TRBV5-1 and J is TRBJ1-2; 9 bases are shared with TRBD1. V shed 0 bases, J shed 4 bases, and the junction held 4 bases outside the gene matches. The germline CDR1 and CDR2 sequences are SGHRS and YFSETQ. The CDR3 is 15 amino acids. CDR3 DNA: TGCGCCAGCAGCTTGGAGGGACAGGGCCTCTATGGCTACACCTTC. It translates to CASSLEGQGLYGYTF.

The chain uses TRBV19 and TRBJ1-5; 9 nucleotides agree with TRBD1. Germline loops: CDR1 LNHDA, CDR2 SQIVND (reference sequence). The CDR3 sequence is 19 residues long. Germline trimming cut 1 base from V and 6 bases from J; bases unmatched to any gene: 16. The DNA for the CDR3 is TGTGCCAGTAGTATAGCACCGGGACAGGGACTTTTGATCAGTCAGCCCCAGCATTTT. This encodes CASSIAPGQGLLISQPQHF.

This chain joins TRBV3-1 (or the pseudogene TRBV3-2) and TRBJ2-3, with 9 bases matching TRBD2. V lost 1 base and J lost 3; bases outside the gene matches: 11. Germline CDR1 reads LGHDT; CDR2 reads YNNKEL (reference sequence). The CDR3 sequence is 18 residues long. The CDR3 loop is CASSQGWSREGRTDTQYF. The DNA for the CDR3 is TGTGCCAGCAGCCAAGGTTGGTCGCGGGAGGGCCGGACAGATACGCAGTATTTT.

V usage is TRBV3-1 (or the pseudogene TRBV3-2) and J usage is TRBJ2-2; D is unclear. The germline V gene encodes CDR1 LGHDT and CDR2 YNNKEL (reference sequence). V dropped 0 bases and J dropped 7 bases, with 9 bases sitting between them. The CDR3 length is 14 residues. Written as DNA, the CDR3 is TGTGCCAGCAGCCAAGAACAGTTGCGCGGGGAGCTGTTTTTT. Translating it yields CASSQEQLRGELFF.

J is TRBJ1-2 and V is TRBV6-1; TRBD1 is a possible D gene (6 bases). This CDR3 has 13 residues. Trimming took off 2 bases at V and 8 bases at J, with 12 bases between the two ends. Germline CDR1 is MNHNS and CDR2 is SASEGT. The CDR3 DNA reads TGTGCCAGCAGTGAAAGGGCAGGGGACGGCTACACCTTC. This sequence encodes CASSERAGDGYTF.

In DNA form, the CDR3 reads TGTGCCAGCAGCCAGGGGTATGGCTACACCTTC. Amino acids: CASSQGYGYTF. The chain has TRBV11-3 and TRBJ1-2, with D tentatively TRBD1 (6 bases). Germline values: CDR1 SGHNT, CDR2 YENEEA. This CDR3 comprises 11 residues. Trimming took 5 bases from V and 5 from J, leaving 6 bases between them.

This clone was seen a single time. CDR3 DNA: TGTGCCAGCAGTTACTACACAAACAGGGGCGAGCAGTACTTC. Translation gives CASSYYTNRGEQYF. The chain couples TRBV6-6 to TRBJ2-7, with 7 bases matching TRBD1. The CDR3 contains 14 residues. V trimming: 1 base; J trimming: 6 bases; junction bases outside the gene matches: 6. Germline V CDR1 and CDR2: MNHNY, SVGAGI (reference sequence).

This sequence joins TRBV7-2 and TRBJ1-2, with D unclear. The V end lost 4 bases, the J end lost 4 bases, and 13 bases lay between the germline ends. This CDR3 has 14 residues. Germline V gene data show CDR1 as SGHTA and CDR2 as FQGNSA. The CDR3 loop is CASSSRLRRYGYTF. The CDR3 DNA sequence: TGTGCCAGCAGCTCCCGACTGAGACGCTATGGCTACACCTTC.

CDR3: CASSLLSGTSSYNEQFF. CDR3 nucleotide sequence: TGTGCCAGTAGCCTACTTAGCGGGACGAGCTCCTACAATGAGCAGTTCTTC. The V gene is TRBV19, the J gene TRBJ2-1, with TRBD2 matching 8 bases. The CDR3 runs to 17 residues. The germline CDR1 and CDR2 sequences are LNHDA and SQIVND (reference sequence). J gave up 0 bases and V 6 bases, and 10 bases lay outside the gene matches.

V usage is TRBV18 and J usage is TRBJ1-1; 8 nucleotides line up with TRBD1. The V gene end was trimmed by 3 bases and the J gene end by 8 bases; junction bases not matched to a gene: 5. Germline V gene data show CDR1 as KGHSH and CDR2 as LQKENI. This CDR3 is 13 amino acids long. This CDR3 is CASSPLTGEEAFF. In DNA, the CDR3 is TGTGCCAGCTCACCGTTGACAGGGGAAGAAGCTTTCTTT.

The chain has TRBV5-6 and TRBJ2-7; TRBD2 is a possible D gene (6 bases). CDR3 length: 16 amino acids. The germline V and J ends were trimmed by 0 bases and 0 bases, with 13 bases remaining between them. CDR1 and CDR2 (germline): SGHDT, YYEEEE. For the CDR3, the DNA is TGTGCCAGCAGCTTGGGTTCGGGGGTTTACTCCTACGAGCAGTACTTC. This codes for CASSLGSGVYSYEQYF.

The genes are TRBV11-3 and TRBJ2-5, with 16 nucleotides matching TRBD2. Germline V gene lookup returns CDR1 SGHNT and CDR2 YENEEA. This CDR3 is built from 17 residues. The J segment lost 0 bases and the V segment lost 5 bases, leaving 3 bases of the junction unmatched. The DNA of the CDR3 is TGTGCCAGCAGCCGGGGACTAGCGGGGGGGTACCAAGAGACCCAGTACTTC. This codes for CASSRGLAGGYQETQYF.

This clone was observed a single time. The chain couples TRBV11-3 to TRBJ1-3; D perhaps matches TRBD1 (6 bases). This CDR3 region has 15 residues. V was shortened by 0 bases and J by 0 bases, with 6 bases between the two germline ends. Germline V lookup: CDR1 SGHNT, CDR2 YENEEA. This chain's CDR3 is CASSLEGASGNTIYF. DNA of the CDR3: TGTGCCAGCAGCTTAGAGGGGGCCTCTGGAAACACCATATATTTT.

This chain links TRBV6-6 with TRBJ2-1, with 10 bases fitting TRBD2. After removal of 5 bases from V and 5 bases from J, the junction contained 6 bases not matched to a gene. In germline, CDR1 is MNHNY, CDR2 SVGAGI (reference sequence). The CDR3 runs to 15 residues. Here the CDR3 DNA reads TGTGCCAGCAGTGCAGCGGGAGGGCCCCACAATGAGCAGTTCTTC. Its translation: CASSAAGGPHNEQFF.

V is TRBV15 and J is TRBJ2-1, with 8 bases matching TRBD1. J gave up 9 bases and V 1 base, and 23 bases lay outside the gene matches. Germline V gene lookup returns CDR1 LNHNV and CDR2 YYDKDF (reference sequence). This CDR3 is 20 amino acids long. The CDR3, as DNA: TGTGCCACCAGCAGAGGTACCCCCCGAACTCGACAGGGGCAGAGTGGTGAGCAGTTCTTC. This gives the protein CATSRGTPRTRQGQSGEQFF.

This clone was picked up one time. The rearrangement links TRBV11-2 to TRBJ2-1, with a weak D call TRBD1 (5 bases). Germline V gives CDR1 SGHAT, CDR2 FQNNGV. V was pared by 4 bases and J by 5 bases, with 12 bases between. This CDR3 is built from 14 residues. The CDR3 DNA follows: TGTGCCAGCAGCTCGTTCCCCAGGGACAATGAGCAGTTCTTC. It encodes CASSSFPRDNEQFF.

This clone was seen only a few times. The chain couples TRBV7-2 to TRBJ1-2, with 9 bases aligning to TRBD1. The CDR3 has 12 residues. Trimming cost V 5 bases and J 7 bases; bases outside gene matches: 2. Looked up from germline, CDR1 is SGHTA and CDR2 is FQGNSA. This chain's CDR3 is CASSADRGGYTF. The CDR3 DNA reads as TGTGCCAGCAGCGCGGACAGGGGTGGCTACACCTTC.

This rearrangement joins TRBV9 to TRBJ1-2; D may be TRBD1 (6 bases). The CDR3 consists of 14 residues. From germline, CDR1 is SGDLS and CDR2 YYNGEE. V was pared by 6 bases and J by 8 bases, with 20 bases between. CDR3 protein: CASNSMGAVGGYTF. The CDR3 coding sequence is TGTGCCAGCAACTCAATGGGGGCAGTCGGGGGCTACACCTTC.

This chain connects TRBV6-2 or TRBV6-3 to TRBJ2-7, with D uncertain. The germline gives CDR1 MNHEY, CDR2 SVGEGT. CDR3 length: 14 amino acids. Trimming shortened V by 2 bases and J by 3 bases, and 11 bases separated the two germline ends. CDR3 sequence: CASSYRQSDYEQYF. The CDR3 DNA reads as TGTGCCAGCAGTTACAGGCAGAGCGACTACGAGCAGTACTTC.

The chain combines TRBV6-1 with TRBJ1-1; the match to TRBD1 covers 9 bases. The J segment lost 8 bases and the V segment lost 2 bases, leaving 3 bases of the junction unmatched. The germline V gene has CDR1 MNHNS and CDR2 SASEGT. This CDR3 has 13 amino acids. CDR3 sequence (DNA): TGTGCCAGCAGTGAATTAGACAGGGGGGAAGCTTTCTTT. Amino acid sequence: CASSELDRGEAFF.

This chain links TRBV27 with TRBJ1-6; the D gene is possibly TRBD1 (6 bases). The CDR3 totals 13 residues. The V end lost 4 bases, the J end lost 10 bases, and 11 bases lay between the germline ends. Germline CDR1 reads MNHEY; CDR2 reads SMNVEV (reference sequence). For the CDR3, the DNA is TGTGCCAGCAGTTCACAGGGAGGGTCACCCCTCCACTTT. It codes for CASSSQGGSPLHF.

The V gene is TRBV28, the J gene TRBJ1-2; tentative D call: TRBD1 (6 bases). The V gene lost 3 bases and the J gene lost 8 bases, with 19 bases spanning the gap. The CDR3 sequence is 15 residues long. CDR1 MDHEN and CDR2 SYDVKM come from the germline V gene. DNA of the CDR3: TGTGCCAGCAGTTTGTCGAGAGGGTTTAGGGGGGGCTACACCTTC. It specifies CASSLSRGFRGGYTF.

This chain links TRBV6-1 with TRBJ2-1, with TRBD2 identical over 9 bases. The CDR3 length is 15 residues. CDR1 is MNHNS, CDR2 SASEGT, per germline. The trim removed 1 base at V and 9 bases at J, leaving 7 bases unmatched. CDR3 coding DNA: TGTGCCAGCAGTGAAGTCGCGGGGGGGCCGGGTGAGCAGTTCTTC. It codes for CASSEVAGGPGEQFF.

This chain connects TRBV7-2 to TRBJ2-1; D unresolved. V lost 1 base to trimming and J lost 5 bases, with 12 bases between them. CDR3 length: 15 residues. CDR1 is SGHTA, CDR2 FQGNSA, per germline. The CDR3 region is CASSLVMGSHNEQFF. The CDR3 coding sequence is TGTGCCAGCAGCTTAGTAATGGGCAGTCACAATGAGCAGTTCTTC.

V gene TRBV2 combines with J gene TRBJ1-1; D not resolved. Germline V lookup: CDR1 SNHLY, CDR2 FYNNEI. The ends were cut back, 6 bases at V and 2 bases at J, with 16 bases in the middle. CDR3 length: 15 amino acids. The CDR3 is CASRRLLRLNTEAFF. The CDR3 DNA sequence: TGTGCCAGCAGGAGGCTTTTAAGACTAAACACTGAAGCTTTCTTT.

The V call is TRBV2, the J call TRBJ2-5; possible D gene TRBD2, 5 bases. There are 14 residues in the CDR3. Trimming pared 7 bases from V and 4 bases from J, leaving 16 bases between. Germline V gene sequence: CDR1 SNHLY, CDR2 FYNNEI. The CDR3 sequence is CASTGGLYSETQYF. The CDR3 DNA sequence: TGTGCCAGCACCGGAGGACTGTATTCAGAGACCCAGTACTTC.

The genes are TRBV7-9 and TRBJ2-1, with 8 positions matching TRBD1. The CDR3 is 15 amino acids. The germline gives CDR1 SEHNR, CDR2 FQNEAQ (reference sequence). J was trimmed by 7 bases and V by 5 bases; bases with no gene match: 10. The CDR3 DNA follows: TGTGCCAGCAGCGCAACCGGGACAGGTTGGAATGAGCAGTTCTTC. The encoded protein is CASSATGTGWNEQFF.

The CDR3 DNA reads as TGTGCCTGGAGTACTTACAGGGGGCCCCAAGAGACCCAGTACTTC. Translated, it gives CAWSTYRGPQETQYF. V and J are TRBV30 and TRBJ2-5; the match to TRBD1 covers 9 bases. V dropped 2 bases and J dropped 1; count of bases not matched to a gene: 5. CDR1 is GTSNPN and CDR2 is SVGIG in the germline V gene (reference sequence). CDR3 length: 15 residues.